This paragraph reports one TCR beta chain. Its target is unknown. PCR employed 60 Vbeta and 13 Jbeta primers. The table came from immunoSEQ multiplex PCR; TCRdb's copy has only in-frame clones and leaves some out. The sample consists of about 140,000 clones, around three quarters of them appearing once. The sample is drawn from a study of cytomegalovirus exposure and HLA in healthy donors. Points from the study as a whole: In a later analysis, donors in an Asian-associated ancestry cluster reportedly had fewer N-insertions in productive TCRs than the cohort mean.

The sequencing input was PBMCs. The sequence was collected from a man aged 35-49 years in good health and CMV-seronegative.

In DNA form, the CDR3 reads TGTGCCAGCAGCTTAGGGGGGGTTGGGCCCTATTTT. Protein: CASSLGGVGPYF. The rearrangement uses TRBV7-6 and TRBJ2-3; D is possibly TRBD2 (6 bases). The V end lost 1 base, the J end lost 15 bases, and 14 bases lay between the germline ends. CDR3 length equals 12 residues. Germline V gene data show CDR1 as SGHVS and CDR2 as FNYEAQ.